The rows below give T cell receptor beta chains drawn from one sample of a study of OX40 agonist ivuxolimab in advanced cancers. The data were produced by immunoSEQ multiplex PCR, yet TCRdb's version contains in-frame clones alone and is incomplete. The table shows approximately 50,000 clones, with around 86% occurring only once. Here the sequenced sample was CD4+ or CD8+ T cells sorted from blood, taken in a trial of the OX40 agonist ivuxolimab. Receptors were obtained from an adult with an advanced solid tumor such as melanoma, head and neck, liver or kidney cancer. CDR3s leave out the opening cysteine and the closing phenylalanine or tryptophan. The order of the fields is V gene, J gene, clone size, CDR3 protein. Size is omitted from some rows. Given values are once, few, many or a class for expanded clones.

TRBV19	TRBJ1-2	NA	ASSQEEGLSDYGYT
TRBV30	TRBJ1-1	once	AWTWTGDTEAF
TRBV6-6	TRBJ2-4	NA	ASSYGSAGKNIQY
TRBV9	TRBJ1-1	NA	ASSVVALGDTEAF
TRBV7-2	TRBJ2-4	once	ASSPIGTTKNIQY
TRBV27	TRBJ2-1	NA	ASSTIPFKHNEQF
TRBV5-4	TRBJ2-6	NA	ASSPRTYSGANVLT
TRBV4-1	TRBJ2-2	NA	ASSQGGPPGATNTGELF
TRBV7-2	TRBJ2-4	NA	ASSLFLASGSQNIQY
TRBV28	TRBJ2-1	NA	ASRPPGTGAYNEQF
TRBV6-5	TRBJ1-2	few	ASRTGYGYT
TRBV10-3	TRBJ2-7	NA	AISQAGWTGPYEQY
TRBV5-1	TRBJ1-4	NA	ASSSGRRNEKLF
TRBV11-2	TRBJ2-7	NA	ASSLKIGAWTGAYEQY
TRBV28	TRBJ2-1	NA	ASRGKSSYNEQF
TRBV29-1	TRBJ2-3	NA	SVDSPSGQGGTDTQY
TRBV5-1	TRBJ2-1	NA	ASSFGLGYNNEQF
TRBV7-9	TRBJ2-6	NA	ASSVQGSGANVLT
TRBV5-1	TRBJ2-7	few	ASSSGAYEQY
TRBV19	TRBJ1-2	NA	ASSMRQGGVVDYGYT
TRBV18	TRBJ2-3	once	ASSPPTRTDTQY
TRBV28	NA	once	ASSSGLAGPSYEQY
TRBV29-1	TRBJ2-1	NA	SASRGAYNEQF
TRBV6-5	TRBJ1-5	few	ASSPGTGEQPQH
TRBV21-1	TRBJ1-4	NA	ASSKGHRDRGCDEKLF
TRBV27	TRBJ2-5	NA	ASRQRGETQY
TRBV18	TRBJ2-5	once	ASSLGQGETQY
TRBV4-2	TRBJ2-1	NA	ASSPFGTDPFRTSGNLWQF
TRBV30	TRBJ1-5	once	AWSKTDYGNQPQH
TRBV6-5	TRBJ2-1	NA	ASSSTSGRVINEQF
TRBV7-9	TRBJ1-5	NA	ASSLSPGTGRISNQPQH
TRBV5-1	TRBJ2-7	NA	ASREQLAGGYEQY
TRBV10-3	TRBJ1-5	NA	AISPNMDASQPQH
TRBV5-1	TRBJ2-1	NA	ASSRLAGGPSDEQF
TRBV2	TRBJ2-2	NA	ASNTGSPGELF
TRBV6-5	TRBJ1-2	few	ASSSPSDGNYGYT
TRBV13	TRBJ1-1	once	ASSLLQEAF
TRBV5-4	TRBJ2-3	NA	ASSSRTSGTDTQY
TRBV30	TRBJ1-1	NA	AWRKGRLNTEAF
TRBV2	TRBJ2-1	NA	ASRVGLNEQF
TRBV6-5	TRBJ2-4	NA	ASSSSGSKNIQY
TRBV2	TRBJ2-1	NA	ASSEGLAGGGVRF
TRBV7-8	TRBJ2-7	NA	ASSFTSGSPYEQY
TRBV29-1	TRBJ2-1	NA	SGLAPQVEQF
TRBV6-6	TRBJ1-3	NA	ASGGISSSGNTIY
TRBV5-6	TRBJ2-3	NA	ASKTVVSTQY
TRBV19	TRBJ2-5	NA	ASERRRTGEVETQY
TRBV5-1	TRBJ2-2	NA	ASSFGGGNTGELF
TRBV18	TRBJ1-5	NA	ASSDWGGSNQPQH
TRBV15	TRBJ1-5	NA	ATRGSGNQPQH
TRBV5-1	TRBJ2-3	NA	ASSLTVAKNFLGTQY
TRBV5-1	TRBJ2-3	NA	ASTRTSATDTQY
TRBV30	TRBJ2-7	NA	AWSEGSPYEQY
TRBV5-8	TRBJ1-2	NA	ASSLIPGQIYGYT